Following are 5 T cell receptor beta chains from one sample sequenced in a study of cytomegalovirus exposure and HLA in healthy donors (dated by TCRdb to about 2017). Preparation of the library involved the immunoSEQ multiplex PCR assay. For the multiplex PCR, a mixture combining 60 forward primers for TCR Vbeta segments and 13 reverse primers for TCR Jbeta segments was used. This immuneACCESS table, as held by TCRdb, lists in-frame sequences with V and J called but not all clones. Of the missing ones, under half trace to an unresolved V gene in checked studies; the others have no known cause. The sample data list roughly 100,000 clones, and 70% of these were observed just once. The ten largest account for approximately 11% of the sample. The sequenced sample was PBMCs. The origin of the receptors is a middle-aged man in good health and CMV-seropositive.

The genes are TRBV7-2 and TRBJ2-2; TRBD1 might be the D (6 bases). In germline, CDR1 is SGHTA, CDR2 FQGNSA. The ends were cut back, 2 bases at V and 4 bases at J, with 11 bases in the middle. CDR3 size: 15 residues. The CDR3 nucleotides are TGTGCCAGCAGCTTACGGGACACCATCACCGGGGAGCTGTTTTTT. Protein product: CASSLRDTITGELFF.

V is TRBV5-1 and J is TRBJ2-3; 9 positions agree with TRBD2. CDR3 length equals 14 residues. Per the germline V gene, CDR1 is SGHRS and CDR2 is YFSETQ. V was clipped by 7 bases and J by 3 bases; unmatched bases: 6. CDR3 protein: CASSSGRRTDTQYF. CDR3 DNA sequence: TGCGCCAGCTCGAGCGGGAGGAGAACAGATACGCAGTATTTT.

The gene calls are TRBV2 and TRBJ2-4, with D possibly being TRBD1 (5 bases). The V and J ends lost 8 bases and 6 bases respectively, with 14 bases between them. CDR3 length: 13 amino acids. Germline CDR1 and CDR2: SNHLY and FYNNEI. The CDR3 loop is CASGWERGNIQYF. The DNA of the CDR3 is TGTGCCAGCGGTTGGGAAAGGGGAAACATTCAGTACTTC.

The chain couples TRBV9 to TRBJ2-3, with 9 bases aligning to TRBD1. Germline trimming cut 0 bases from V and 4 bases from J; bases unmatched to any gene: 3. Germline CDR1 and CDR2: SGDLS and YYNGEE. The CDR3 runs to 15 residues. CDR3 DNA: TGTGCCAGCAGCGTAGCCGGGACAGGGTCAGATACGCAGTATTTT. Encoded protein: CASSVAGTGSDTQYF.

This clone was seen only once. This chain connects TRBV11-1 to TRBJ2-1; 7 positions agree with TRBD2. This CDR3 spans 14 amino acids. Trimming removed 8 bases from V and 3 bases from J; junction bases left unmatched: 7. Germline-derived CDR1 and CDR2 are SGHAT and FQDESV (reference sequence). The DNA of the CDR3 is TGTGCCAGCCGTCTACGCGGGAGCTACAATGAGCAGTTCTTC. Translating gives CASRLRGSYNEQFF.